The 2 T cell receptor beta chains reported below all come from one sample, sequenced in a study of lymphopenia after photon versus proton radiotherapy. Only in-frame clones appear in the TCRdb table, and some are missing; sequencing was by immunoSEQ multiplex PCR. The data contain about 18,000 clones, approximately 82% of them singletons. Source: peripheral blood, taken from a patient treated with proton-based radiotherapy. These TCRs come from a man between 65 and 85 years old with pancreatic cancer.

The chain couples TRBV30 to TRBJ2-3; perhaps D is TRBD1 or TRBD2 (6 bases each). The germline V and J ends were trimmed by 4 bases and 3 bases, with 14 bases remaining between them. This CDR3 has 14 amino acids. The V gene's germline CDR1 is GTSNPN and CDR2 SVGIG (reference sequence). CDR3 coding DNA: TGTGCCTGGACAAGGGGGGTACAAACAGATACGCAGTATTTT. This codes for CAWTRGVQTDTQYF.

The V gene is TRBV7-2, the J gene TRBJ1-1, with TRBD1 matching over 7 bases. J was trimmed by 10 bases and V by 5 bases; bases with no gene match: 13. In germline, CDR1 is SGHTA, CDR2 FQGNSA. This CDR3 spans 14 amino acids. The chain's CDR3 is CASSPLGRGRGAFF. The CDR3 DNA reads TGTGCCAGCAGCCCTCTGGGGAGGGGGCGAGGAGCTTTCTTT.